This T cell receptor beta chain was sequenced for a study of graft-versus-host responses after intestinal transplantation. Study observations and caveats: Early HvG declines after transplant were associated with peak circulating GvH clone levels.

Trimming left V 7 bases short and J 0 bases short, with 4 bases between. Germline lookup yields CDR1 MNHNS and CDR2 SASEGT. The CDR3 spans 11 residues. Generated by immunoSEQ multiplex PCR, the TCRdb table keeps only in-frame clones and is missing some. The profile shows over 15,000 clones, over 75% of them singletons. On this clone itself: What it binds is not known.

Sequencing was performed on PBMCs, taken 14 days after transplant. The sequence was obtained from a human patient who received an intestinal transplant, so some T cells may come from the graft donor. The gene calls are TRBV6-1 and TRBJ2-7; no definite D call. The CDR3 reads CASTPSYEQYF. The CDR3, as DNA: TGTGCCAGCACCCCCTCCTACGAGCAGTACTTC.